This T cell receptor (beta chain) is from a study of shared clonotypes between healthy human individuals. Germline loops: CDR1 MDHEN, CDR2 SYDVKM. This CDR3 spans 16 amino acids. V was clipped by 3 bases and J by 2 bases; unmatched bases: 5. Only in-frame clones appear in the TCRdb table, and some are missing; sequencing was by immunoSEQ multiplex PCR. Here the sample spans fewer than 2.5 million clones, 80% to 95% being singletons. Sequencing was carried out using naive CD4+ T cells from PBMCs. As for subset: CD45RA+ positively selected. The sequence was obtained from a man younger than 35 in good health. Some clones in this sample may be carry-over from other donors' samples. The rearrangement links TRBV28 to TRBJ2-5; the match to TRBD2 covers 11 bases. CDR3 DNA sequence: TGTGCCAGCAGTTTTCGCCTAGCGGGAGGTCAAGAGACCCAGTACTTC. It encodes CASSFRLAGGQETQYF.